Below, 5 T cell receptor beta chains from the same sample are listed, as sequenced in a study of spatial heterogeneity in lung cancer. TCRdb ran MiXCR on the 5' RACE reads and lists one entry per CDR3 protein. The table lists 40,000 to 50,000 distinct CDR3 sequences, 10% to 13% of them singletons. Time point here: blood at routine non-recurrence follow-up after resection. This sample comprised PBMCs, obtained at follow-up. The source is a female donor with early-stage non-small cell lung cancer.

This clonotype was observed many times. The rearrangement uses TRBV3-1 and TRBJ1-6; 9 nucleotides align to TRBD1. J was trimmed by 10 bases and V by 3 bases; bases with no gene match: 10. Germline assignment: CDR1 LGHDT and CDR2 YNNKEL (reference sequence). The CDR3 has 16 residues. As DNA, the CDR3 is TGTGCCAGCAGCCACTACCACGGGACAGGGCACTCACCCCTCCACTTT. Amino acid sequence: CASSHYHGTGHSPLHF.

This clonotype has at least ten counts. The chain employs TRBV13 and TRBJ2-7, with a tentative D call TRBD2 (6 bases). CDR3 length: 15 residues. Deletions cut 6 bases from V and 2 bases from J, with 17 bases between. Germline loops: CDR1 PRHDT, CDR2 FYEKMQ (reference sequence). The CDR3 DNA reads as TGTGCCAGCAGTCCACCGTTCGGGGGAACCTACGAGCAGTACTTC. This encodes CASSPPFGGTYEQYF.

This clonotype was observed at least ten times. The V call is TRBV3-1, the J call TRBJ1-1; 10 bases match TRBD1. The V and J ends lost 4 bases and 8 bases, in that order; junction bases with no gene match: 4. The germline gives CDR1 LGHDT, CDR2 YNNKEL (reference sequence). The CDR3 loop spans 13 amino acids. The CDR3 DNA follows: TGTGCCAGCAGCCCCCGGGACAGGGGAGAAGCTTTCTTT. Protein: CASSPRDRGEAFF.

This clonotype has at least ten counts. The chain joins TRBV29-1 to TRBJ2-1; 11 bases map to TRBD1. The trim removed 6 bases at V and 4 bases at J, leaving 11 bases unmatched. Germline lookup yields CDR1 SQVTM and CDR2 ANQGSEA. The CDR3 is 16 residues long. The CDR3 bases are TGCAGCGTCGTCCCGGGACAGGGGGAGTGGTACAATGAGCAGTTCTTC. Its translation is CSVVPGQGEWYNEQFF.

This clonotype was recorded at least ten times. The V call is TRBV20-1, the J call TRBJ1-5, with 7 bases lining up with TRBD1. The germline CDR1 and CDR2 sequences are DFQATT and SNEGSKA (reference sequence). The CDR3 covers 14 residues. The junction had 7 bases not matched to a gene; V was cut back by 4 bases and J by 4 bases. The CDR3 here is CSATPPGGNQPQHF. CDR3 nucleotides: TGCAGTGCTACCCCCCCAGGGGGAAATCAGCCCCAGCATTTT.